This passage covers 25 T cell receptor beta chains from one sample sequenced in a study of T cell responses to AZD1222 COVID-19 vaccine. Generated by immunoSEQ multiplex PCR, the TCRdb table keeps only in-frame clones and is missing some. The repertoire has 130,000 or so clones, 92% of them found once; the top ten carry 1.5% to 2%. The specimen comprised peripheral blood, sampled on day 0 of AZD1222 vaccination. The source of these receptors is an adult in good health.

CDR3 protein: CASSENPGLAGQETQYF. CDR3 nucleotides: TGTGCCAGCAGTGAGAACCCGGGACTAGCGGGGCAAGAGACCCAGTACTTC. The rearrangement joins TRBV2 to TRBJ2-5, with 13 bases identical to TRBD2. CDR1 is SNHLY, CDR2 FYNNEI, per germline. Unmatched junction bases numbered 6, after V lost 3 bases and J lost 2 bases. This CDR3 spans 17 amino acids. The full variable domain, with the rest looked up from reference TRBV2 and TRBJ2-5, is EPEVTQTPSHQVTQMGQEVILRCVPISNHLYFYWYRQILGQKVEFLVSFYNNEISEKSEIFDDQFSVERPDGSNFTLKIRSTKLEDSAMYFCASSENPGLAGQETQYFGPGTRLLVL.

The rearrangement uses TRBV6-2 or TRBV6-3 and TRBJ2-1; TRBD2 matches 12 bases. V was pared by 4 bases and J by 3 bases, with 7 bases of the junction left unmatched. Germline V lookup: CDR1 MNHEY, CDR2 SVGEGT. The CDR3 length is 17 residues. CDR3 loop: CASSSRLAGVVYNEQFF. CDR3 sequence (DNA): TGTGCCAGCAGTTCCCGACTAGCGGGGGTTGTCTACAATGAGCAGTTCTTC.

The chain recombines TRBV18 with TRBJ1-1; perhaps TRBD1 as D (5 bases). The CDR3 is made up of 15 amino acids. Germline CDR1 is KGHSH and CDR2 is LQKENI. With 6 bases removed from V and 5 bases from J, the gap between germline ends came to 19 bases. CDR3 loop: CASSPGTTRGTEAFF. CDR3 in DNA: TGTGCCAGCTCCCCTGGGACCACGCGCGGGACTGAAGCTTTCTTT. Looking up the rest from reference TRBV18 and TRBJ1-1 gives the full variable domain: NAGVMQNPRHLVRRRGQEARLRCSPMKGHSHVYWYRQLPEEGLKFMVYLQKENIIDESGMPKERFSAEFPKEGPSILRIQQVVRGDSAAYFCASSPGTTRGTEAFFGQGTRLTVV.

The table lists this clone with a few counts. The V gene is TRBV2, the J gene TRBJ2-7, with 7 bases matching TRBD1. CDR3 length: 14 amino acids. From germline, CDR1 is SNHLY and CDR2 FYNNEI. After removal of 6 bases from V and 2 bases from J, the junction contained 7 bases not matched to a gene. In nucleotides, the CDR3 is TGTGCCAGCAGGAACAGGGGCCCAGCCTACGAGCAGTACTTC. This gives the protein CASRNRGPAYEQYF. Full variable domain (remainder filled in from reference TRBV2 and TRBJ2-7): EPEVTQTPSHQVTQMGQEVILRCVPISNHLYFYWYRQILGQKVEFLVSFYNNEISEKSEIFDDQFSVERPDGSNFTLKIRSTKLEDSAMYFCASRNRGPAYEQYFGPGTRLTVT.

V gene TRBV28 combines with J gene TRBJ2-5; 15 bases fit TRBD2. The CDR3 covers 15 residues. Losses at the gene ends were 5 bases for V and 4 bases for J; bases not matched to a gene: 2. Germline CDR1 reads MDHEN; CDR2 reads SYDVKM. CDR3 in DNA: TGTGCCAGCAGTCGGGGACTAGCGGGGGGAGAGACCCAGTACTTC. Protein sequence: CASSRGLAGGETQYF.

This chain uses TRBV19 with TRBJ1-2; D is perhaps TRBD1 (6 bases). This CDR3 has 13 amino acids. CDR1 LNHDA and CDR2 SQIVND come from the germline V gene (reference sequence). Trimming cost V 6 bases and J 3 bases, with 11 bases left between them. CDR3 in amino acids: CASRSGADYGYTF. Written as DNA, the CDR3 is TGTGCCAGTAGGTCGGGGGCGGACTATGGCTACACCTTC.

The V gene is TRBV27, the J gene TRBJ1-6; D is perhaps TRBD1 (6 bases). CDR1 and CDR2 (germline): MNHEY, SMNVEV (reference sequence). V was pared by 6 bases and J by 7 bases, with 13 bases between. The CDR3 is 14 amino acids. The CDR3 region has the DNA TGTGCCAGCAGATCAGGGGTAATAAATTCACCCCTCCACTTT. Protein sequence: CASRSGVINSPLHF.

The chain is built from TRBV7-9 and TRBJ2-7, with a weak D call TRBD1 (5 bases). V was pared by 6 bases and J by 3 bases, with 12 bases between. The germline CDR1 and CDR2 sequences are SEHNR and FQNEAQ (reference sequence). There are 13 residues in the CDR3. CDR3 loop: CASSAGYGYEQYF. In DNA form, the CDR3 reads TGTGCCAGCAGTGCAGGGTACGGCTACGAGCAGTACTTC.

The J gene is TRBJ1-6, the V gene TRBV20-1; perhaps TRBD1 as D (5 bases). CDR1 is DFQATT and CDR2 is SNEGSKA in the germline V gene (reference sequence). Deletions cut 3 bases from V and 4 bases from J, with 25 bases between. CDR3 length: 19 residues. CDR3 region: CSASSPPGLSGGYNSPLHF. The CDR3 DNA is TGCAGTGCTAGTAGCCCCCCCGGCCTTTCTGGGGGGTATAATTCACCCCTCCACTTT.

This sequence joins TRBV7-9 and TRBJ1-2, with 7 nucleotides matching TRBD1. J gave up 2 bases and V 4 bases, and 4 bases lay outside the gene matches. Germline CDR1 and CDR2: SEHNR and FQNEAQ (reference sequence). The CDR3 runs to 14 residues. The CDR3 loop is CASSYPGGNYGYTF. DNA for the CDR3: TGTGCCAGCAGCTACCCAGGGGGGAACTATGGCTACACCTTC.

V is TRBV2 and J is TRBJ1-6; 8 bases line up with TRBD1. CDR1 SNHLY and CDR2 FYNNEI come from the germline V gene. This CDR3 contains 14 residues. Unmatched junction bases numbered 3, after V lost 4 bases and J lost 7 bases. The CDR3 protein is CASSGQGRNSPLHF. The CDR3 DNA reads TGTGCCAGCAGTGGACAGGGGAGGAATTCACCCCTCCACTTT.

This rearrangement joins TRBV5-1 to TRBJ1-4; 7 bases map to TRBD1. The CDR3 contains 17 residues. V was pared by 4 bases and J by 2 bases, with 11 bases of the junction left unmatched. Germline-derived CDR1 and CDR2 are SGHRS and YFSETQ. The CDR3 DNA reads as TGCGCCAGCAGCAGACAGGGTGCATCAGCGACTAATGAAAAACTGTTTTTT. This encodes CASSRQGASATNEKLFF.

V usage is TRBV7-9 and J usage is TRBJ1-2, with TRBD1 as a possible D gene (6 bases). Germline V gene lookup returns CDR1 SEHNR and CDR2 FQNEAQ (reference sequence). Trimming took 8 bases from V and 2 from J, leaving 15 bases between them. This CDR3 spans 14 amino acids. CDR3 nucleotide sequence: TGTGCCAGCCTAATATCGGGGGGCAACTATGGCTACACCTTC. Its protein product is CASLISGGNYGYTF.

A word on this clone: A read error may produce the germline difference seen at one junction end. V usage is TRBV23-1 and J usage is TRBJ1-1; TRBD1 agrees at 9 bases. TRBV23-1 belongs to the ORF category, with a function that is uncertain. The CDR3 runs 16 residues. The CDR3 region has the DNA TGCGCCAGCAGTGAATCCCCAACATACAGGGGGCGGGGAGCTTTCTTT. Its translation: CASSESPTYRGRGAFF.

J is TRBJ1-6 and V is TRBV5-1; 9 bases line up with TRBD1. The germline CDR1 and CDR2 sequences are SGHRS and YFSETQ. J gave up 7 bases and V 4 bases, and 6 bases lay outside the gene matches. The CDR3 consists of 15 residues. The CDR3 sequence: CASSPRTGDNSPLHF. CDR3 nucleotide sequence: TGCGCCAGCAGCCCCCGGACAGGGGACAATTCACCCCTCCACTTT.

The genes are TRBV4-3 and TRBJ1-4; D call uncertain. V dropped 2 bases and J dropped 0 bases, with 16 bases sitting between them. Looked up from germline, CDR1 is LGHNA and CDR2 is YSLEER. This CDR3 is built from 18 residues. CDR3 DNA sequence: TGCGCCAGCAGCCAAATTCCATCGCTCCCCACAACTAATGAAAAACTGTTTTTT. Encoded protein: CASSQIPSLPTTNEKLFF.

V and J are TRBV6-4 and TRBJ2-1, with TRBD1 matching 8 bases. J lost 6 bases, V lost 0 bases, and 7 bases had no gene match. This CDR3 region has 16 residues. The germline gives CDR1 MRHNA, CDR2 SNTAGT. The CDR3: CASSDSETGASNEQFF. Here the CDR3 DNA reads TGTGCCAGCAGTGACTCTGAGACAGGGGCTTCCAATGAGCAGTTCTTC.

V and J are TRBV10-3 and TRBJ1-1; no firm D call. V was pared by 1 base and J by 8 bases, with 11 bases between. Germline CDR1 reads ENHRY; CDR2 reads SYGVKD. This CDR3 has 13 residues. CDR3 DNA sequence: TGTGCCATCAGTGAGTTTGAGTTACAGGAAGCTTTCTTT. Residues: CAISEFELQEAFF.

The CDR3 loop is CASSPGTGGVNEQFF. The CDR3 DNA is TGTGCCAGCAGCCCCGGGACAGGGGGGGTCAATGAGCAGTTCTTC. The rearrangement joins TRBV7-2 to TRBJ2-1, with TRBD1 matching 11 bases. There are 15 residues in the CDR3. CDR1 and CDR2 from the germline V gene are SGHTA and FQGNSA. The ends lost 5 bases at V and 6 bases at J; junction bases unmatched: 6.

This chain joins TRBV15 and TRBJ1-1, with 9 bases identical to TRBD1. Trimming took 4 bases from V and 6 from J; bases not matched to a gene: 9. The CDR3 runs 15 residues. From germline, CDR1 is LNHNV and CDR2 YYDKDF (reference sequence). The CDR3 loop is CATSTGDREGSEAFF. The CDR3 DNA follows: TGTGCCACCAGCACAGGGGACAGGGAGGGCTCTGAAGCTTTCTTT.

The chain combines TRBV7-9 with TRBJ1-2; D may be TRBD1 (5 bases). The germline CDR1 and CDR2 sequences are SEHNR and FQNEAQ (reference sequence). V lost 6 bases and J lost 8, with 16 bases in between. CDR3 length: 13 residues. The CDR3 DNA is TGTGCCAGCAGTTCCTCAATTCAGGGAGGCTACACCTTC. Encoded protein: CASSSSIQGGYTF.

The V gene is TRBV12-2, the J gene TRBJ1-6; the D call of TRBD1 is as the table states it, not checked on the DNA. TRBV12-2 constitutes a pseudogene. The CDR3 runs 16 residues. CDR3: CASRLPIGTANSPLHF. Here the CDR3 DNA reads TGTGCAAGTCGCTTACCGATCGGGACAGCAAATTCACCCCTCCACTTT.

The chain couples TRBV12-5 to TRBJ2-1; 7 positions agree with TRBD2. CDR1 and CDR2 from the germline V gene are LGHNT and FRNRAP. V lost 4 bases to trimming and J lost 4 bases; unmatched junction nucleotides: 10. The CDR3 is made up of 16 amino acids. CDR3: CASGSVISGPYNEQFF. The CDR3 nucleotides are TGTGCTAGTGGTTCGGTCATTAGCGGGCCGTACAATGAGCAGTTCTTC.

This sequence joins TRBV7-8 and TRBJ2-1, with 10 positions matching TRBD1. The V gene's germline CDR1 is SGHVS and CDR2 FQNEAQ. The ends lost 1 base at V and 2 bases at J; junction bases unmatched: 2. The CDR3 contains 16 residues. The CDR3 DNA reads as TGTGCCAGCAGCTTAGGAGGGACAGGGGCCTACAATGAGCAGTTCTTC. As protein: CASSLGGTGAYNEQFF.

A single count supports this clone. The V gene is TRBV6-5, the J gene TRBJ2-7; no firm D call. The CDR3 contains 11 residues. V was pared by 9 bases and J by 2 bases, with 8 bases between. Germline values: CDR1 MNHEY, CDR2 SVGAGI. The chain's CDR3 is CASWSPYEQYF. DNA for the CDR3: TGTGCCAGTTGGTCCCCCTACGAGCAGTACTTC.